Below are 15 T cell receptor beta chains sequenced from a single sample in a study of OX40 agonist ivuxolimab in advanced cancers. The repertoire was sequenced with immunoSEQ multiplex PCR; TCRdb's copy has only in-frame clones and lacks some. The sample lists about 48,000 clones, 85% to 95% seen once, with 5.5% to 8.5% in the top ten. The source material was CD4+ or CD8+ T cells sorted from blood, sampled in a trial of the OX40 agonist ivuxolimab. The source is an adult with an advanced solid tumor such as melanoma, head and neck, liver or kidney cancer.

The V call is TRBV11-2, the J call TRBJ2-2, with D possibly TRBD1 on 5 matching bases. This CDR3 spans 16 amino acids. Germline loops: CDR1 SGHAT, CDR2 FQNNGV. The germline V and J ends were trimmed by 0 bases and 6 bases, with 14 bases remaining between them. DNA for the CDR3: TGTGCCAGCAGCTTAGAGTACCCCTTCAGGGCCGGGGAGCTGTTTTTT. Its translation: CASSLEYPFRAGELFF.

This sequence joins TRBV29-1 and TRBJ2-1; D not resolved. Trimming took off 4 bases at V and 8 bases at J, with 21 bases between the two ends. The CDR3 spans 15 residues. The germline gives CDR1 SQVTM, CDR2 ANQGSEA. DNA of the CDR3: TGCAGCGTTGTTGGTCAGGCCGCAGCTTGGGATGAGCAGTTCTTC. Protein product: CSVVGQAAAWDEQFF.

V usage is TRBV6-4 and J usage is TRBJ2-2; possibly TRBD1 for D (6 bases). Trimming took 6 bases from V and 3 from J, leaving 14 bases between them. The germline CDR1 and CDR2 sequences are MRHNA and SNTAGT. The CDR3 totals 15 residues. The CDR3 DNA sequence: TGTGCCAGCAGAGTAGGGGGAGCGGACACCGGGGAGCTGTTTTTT. Its protein is CASRVGGADTGELFF.

The chain is built from TRBV7-6 and TRBJ1-4, with TRBD1 identical over 8 bases. Trimming took 5 bases from V and 8 from J; bases not matched to a gene: 10. CDR1 SGHVS and CDR2 FNYEAQ come from the germline V gene. The CDR3 consists of 15 residues. CDR3 coding DNA: TGTGCCAGCAGCCCATGGACGACAGGGGTCGAAAAACTGTTTTTT. This gives the protein CASSPWTTGVEKLFF.

The rearrangement uses TRBV2 and TRBJ2-7, with D unresolved. This CDR3 spans 15 amino acids. Trimming took off 1 base at V and 1 base at J, with 11 bases between the two ends. CDR1 is SNHLY, CDR2 FYNNEI, per germline. The CDR3 DNA is TGTGCCAGCAGTGAAGTAATTTTGGGTTCCTACGAGCAGTACGTC. The encoded protein is CASSEVILGSYEQYV.

The chain joins TRBV28 to TRBJ1-1, with 9 bases lining up with TRBD1. Germline V gene sequence: CDR1 MDHEN, CDR2 SYDVKM. V lost 4 bases to trimming and J lost 1 base; unmatched junction nucleotides: 13. This CDR3 is built from 18 residues. The CDR3 loop is CASSSLPGQGLRNTEAFF. DNA of the CDR3: TGTGCCAGCAGTTCCCTTCCGGGACAGGGCCTCAGGAACACTGAAGCTTTCTTT.

The CDR3 spells CSAPDLLLHF. The CDR3 bases are TGCAGTGCTCCCGATCTCCTGCTCCACTTT. V and J are TRBV20-1 and TRBJ1-6, with D unclear. V shed 5 bases and J shed 16 bases, with 12 bases lying between them. Germline assignment: CDR1 DFQATT and CDR2 SNEGSKA (reference sequence). The CDR3 runs 10 residues.

A few counts support this clone. The chain employs TRBV4-1 and TRBJ1-5; tentatively, D is TRBD1 (6 bases). This CDR3 has 14 residues. Between the trimmed V and J ends, which lost 2 bases and 5 bases, there was a span of 10 bases. Germline assignment: CDR1 MGHRA and CDR2 YSYEKL. The CDR3 protein is CASSQYQGYQPQHF. As DNA, the CDR3 is TGCGCCAGCAGCCAATACCAGGGGTATCAGCCCCAGCATTTT.

The chain links TRBV5-1 to TRBJ1-4; D is undetermined. From germline, CDR1 is SGHRS and CDR2 YFSETQ. The CDR3 is made up of 15 amino acids. Trimming removed 0 bases at V and 0 bases at J, with 6 bases between. CDR3 in amino acids: CASSLDVATNEKLFF. For the CDR3, the DNA is TGCGCCAGCAGCTTGGATGTTGCAACTAATGAAAAACTGTTTTTT.

CDR3 sequence reads: CASYRYGYTF. Here the CDR3 DNA reads TGTGCCAGCTACCGCTATGGCTACACCTTC. This sequence joins TRBV6-1 and TRBJ1-2; D not resolved. Germline CDR1 MNHNS, CDR2 SASEGT. The CDR3 is made up of 10 amino acids. Trimming cost V 8 bases and J 4 bases, with 5 bases left between them.

The rearrangement uses TRBV28 and TRBJ1-5; no clear D. Germline V gene sequence: CDR1 MDHEN, CDR2 SYDVKM. V was pared by 3 bases and J by 2 bases, with 5 bases between. The CDR3 is 13 amino acids. In DNA, the CDR3 is TGTGCCAGCAGTTTGTCAGGCAATCAGCCCCAGCATTTT. Protein: CASSLSGNQPQHF.

This chain links TRBV6-5 with TRBJ1-5; D gene unclear. Germline lookup yields CDR1 MNHEY and CDR2 SVGAGI. The CDR3 covers 14 residues. The V and J ends lost 5 bases and 0 bases respectively, with 8 bases between them. This CDR3 reads CASSPTYSNQPQHF. The CDR3, as DNA: TGTGCCAGCAGTCCCACATATAGCAATCAGCCCCAGCATTTT.

This clone was picked up one time. Different DNA sequences within this sample yield the same CDR3. The chain is built from TRBV7-9 and TRBJ2-7; D perhaps matches TRBD2 (5 bases). CDR3 length equals 13 residues. Trimming cost V 3 bases and J 4 bases, with 10 bases left between them. Germline CDR1 SEHNR, CDR2 FQNEAQ (reference sequence). CDR3 region: CASSLGRTYEQYV. For the CDR3, the DNA is TGTGCCAGCAGCTTGGGCAGGACTTACGAGCAGTACGTC.

The chain couples TRBV5-6 to TRBJ2-3, with TRBD2 identical over 9 bases. V dropped 3 bases and J dropped 0; count of bases not matched to a gene: 5. Germline V gene lookup returns CDR1 SGHDT and CDR2 YYEEEE. The CDR3 loop spans 16 amino acids. CDR3 residues: CASSSPGLASTDTQYF. The CDR3 DNA sequence: TGTGCCAGCAGCTCCCCGGGACTAGCCAGCACAGATACGCAGTATTTT.

Comments on this clone: This sample includes further DNA sequences coding for the same CDR3. This chain uses TRBV4-1 with TRBJ1-4; no firm D call. CDR1 is MGHRA, CDR2 YSYEKL, per germline. Trimming took 5 bases from V and 0 from J, leaving 4 bases between them. The CDR3 is 13 residues long. The CDR3 sequence is CASSSATNEKLFF. The CDR3 region has the DNA TGCGCCAGCAGCTCAGCAACTAATGAAAAACTGTTTTTT.